A selection of T cell receptor beta chains follows, all from one sample in a study of blood T cell repertoires in COVID-19. The protocol was immunoSEQ multiplex PCR, while the TCRdb copy is restricted to in-frame clones and leaves out a portion. The sample lists approximately 68,000 clones; around 85% were seen once. The sequenced sample was peripheral blood. The receptors derive from a man in his forties or fifties with active COVID-19. Both conserved end residues are part of each CDR3. The order of the fields is V gene, clone size, D gene, J gene, CDR3 DNA, CDR3 protein. A D gene is named only where the DNA matches it firmly. Only some rows state a clone size, as once, few, many or a class for expanded clones.

v_call: TRBV11-3; clone_size: .; d_call: TRBD1; j_call: TRBJ1-3; cdr3_nt: TGTGCCAGCAGCCGGTCGACAGGGAAGGTGTCTGGAAACACCATATATTTT; cdr3_aa: CASSRSTGKVSGNTIYF
v_call: TRBV27; clone_size: .; d_call: TRBD1; j_call: TRBJ2-3; cdr3_nt: TGTGCCAGCAGCCCCGGGACAGGGAACACAGATACGCAGTATTTT; cdr3_aa: CASSPGTGNTDTQYF
v_call: TRBV5-4; clone_size: .; d_call: .; j_call: TRBJ1-4; cdr3_nt: TGTGCCAGCAGCTATGGCGGTGGTAATGAAAAACTGTTTTTT; cdr3_aa: CASSYGGGNEKLFF
v_call: TRBV7-2; clone_size: .; d_call: TRBD1; j_call: TRBJ1-2; cdr3_nt: TGTGCCAGCAGCCCGCGGACAGGGAGTTATGGCTACACCTTC; cdr3_aa: CASSPRTGSYGYTF
v_call: TRBV29-1; clone_size: .; d_call: .; j_call: TRBJ2-1; cdr3_nt: TGCAGCGTTGTACAGGGGGGGTACAATGAGCAGTTCTTC; cdr3_aa: CSVVQGGYNEQFF
v_call: TRBV10-3; clone_size: .; d_call: TRBD1; j_call: TRBJ1-5; cdr3_nt: TGTGCCATCAGTGAGGGGCGGTCAGGGGGAAATAGCAATCAGCCCCAGCATTTT; cdr3_aa: CAISEGRSGGNSNQPQHF
v_call: TRBV24-1; clone_size: .; d_call: .; j_call: TRBJ1-5; cdr3_nt: TGTGCCACCAGTGATCGTAGCAATCAGCCCCAGCATTTT; cdr3_aa: CATSDRSNQPQHF
v_call: TRBV11-2; clone_size: .; d_call: TRBD1; j_call: TRBJ1-6; cdr3_nt: TGTGCCAGCAGCTTAGGCGGGACAGGGGGAAGCTCCTATAATTCACCCCTCCACTTT; cdr3_aa: CASSLGGTGGSSYNSPLHF
v_call: TRBV5-1; clone_size: .; d_call: TRBD2; j_call: TRBJ2-1; cdr3_nt: TGCGCCAGCAGCCCCCCACTAGCGGGAGTGAGCAATGAGCAGTTCTTC; cdr3_aa: CASSPPLAGVSNEQFF
v_call: TRBV18; clone_size: .; d_call: .; j_call: TRBJ1-1; cdr3_nt: TGTGCCAGCTCACCACAGGGAGGCACTGAAGCTTTCTTT; cdr3_aa: CASSPQGGTEAFF
v_call: TRBV13; clone_size: .; d_call: TRBD1; j_call: TRBJ2-7; cdr3_nt: TGTGCCAGCAGCTCCAGGGGGATGATCTACGAGCAGTACTTC; cdr3_aa: CASSSRGMIYEQYF
v_call: TRBV7-9; clone_size: hyperexpanded; d_call: TRBD1; j_call: TRBJ2-3; cdr3_nt: TGTGCCAGCAGCTGGGACAGGGTTACAGATACGCAGTATTTT; cdr3_aa: CASSWDRVTDTQYF
v_call: TRBV6-2/TRBV6-3; clone_size: .; d_call: .; j_call: TRBJ2-3; cdr3_nt: TGTGCCAGCAGTTACTCGGTTAGTCCCACAGATACGCAGTATTTT; cdr3_aa: CASSYSVSPTDTQYF
v_call: TRBV7-2; clone_size: .; d_call: TRBD2; j_call: TRBJ2-1; cdr3_nt: TGTGCCAGCAGCTCCCAGGCGGGAGGATCCCCGCCCGATGAGCAGTTCTTC; cdr3_aa: CASSSQAGGSPPDEQFF
v_call: TRBV27; clone_size: few; d_call: TRBD1; j_call: TRBJ1-5; cdr3_nt: TGTGCCAGCAGTAGCTCCAGGGGGAGTAGCAATCAGCCCCAGCATTTT; cdr3_aa: CASSSSRGSSNQPQHF
v_call: TRBV4-1; clone_size: .; d_call: TRBD2; j_call: TRBJ2-1; cdr3_nt: TGCGCCAGCAGAGAGGCCGGGGCGGGAGACACCAATGAGCAGTTCTTC; cdr3_aa: CASREAGAGDTNEQFF
v_call: TRBV4-3; clone_size: .; d_call: TRBD1; j_call: TRBJ1-5; cdr3_nt: TGCGCCAGCAGCCAAGAGGCAGGGGGTTATCAGCCCCAGCATTTT; cdr3_aa: CASSQEAGGYQPQHF
v_call: TRBV4-2; clone_size: .; d_call: .; j_call: TRBJ2-7; cdr3_nt: TGTGCCAGCAGCCAGTCACAGGGAACCTACGAGCAGTACTTC; cdr3_aa: CASSQSQGTYEQYF
v_call: TRBV7-3; clone_size: .; d_call: .; j_call: TRBJ2-6; cdr3_nt: TGTGCCAGCAGCATAGGGGCCAACGTCCTGACTTTC; cdr3_aa: CASSIGANVLTF
v_call: TRBV3-1/TRBV3-2; clone_size: .; d_call: .; j_call: TRBJ1-3; cdr3_nt: TGTGCCAGCAGCCAGGGGGCGACTGGAAACACCATATATTTT; cdr3_aa: CASSQGATGNTIYF